This entry describes one T cell receptor (beta chain). This entry belongs to a study of OX40 agonist ivuxolimab in advanced cancers. There are 18 residues in the CDR3. The V segment lost 0 bases and the J segment 2 bases; nucleotides outside the gene matches: 5. CDR1 SGHRS and CDR2 YFSETQ come from the germline V gene. Produced via immunoSEQ multiplex PCR; TCRdb's table is partial and in-frame only. The sample lists about 35,000 clones, about nine tenths occurring once. The source is an adult with an advanced solid tumor such as melanoma, head and neck, liver or kidney cancer. Sample: CD4+ or CD8+ T cells sorted from blood, taken in a trial of the OX40 agonist ivuxolimab. The chain uses TRBV5-1 and TRBJ2-1; 13 nucleotides agree with TRBD2. CDR3 coding DNA: TGCGCCAGCAGCTTGGGGACTAGCGGGAGTTTCGCCTACAATGAGCAGTTCTTC. Encoded protein: CASSLGTSGSFAYNEQFF.